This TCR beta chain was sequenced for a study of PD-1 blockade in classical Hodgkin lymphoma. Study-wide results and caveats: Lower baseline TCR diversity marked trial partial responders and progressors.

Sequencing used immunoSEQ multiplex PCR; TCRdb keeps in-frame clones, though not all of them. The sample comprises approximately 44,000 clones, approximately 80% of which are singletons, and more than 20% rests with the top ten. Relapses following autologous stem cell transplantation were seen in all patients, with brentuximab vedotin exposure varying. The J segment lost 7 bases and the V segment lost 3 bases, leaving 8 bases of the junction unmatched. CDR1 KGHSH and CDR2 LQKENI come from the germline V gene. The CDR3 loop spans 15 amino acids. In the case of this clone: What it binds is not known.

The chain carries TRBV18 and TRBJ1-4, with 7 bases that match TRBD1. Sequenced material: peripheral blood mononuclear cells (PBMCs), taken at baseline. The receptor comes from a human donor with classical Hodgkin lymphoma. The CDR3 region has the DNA TGTGCCAGCTCACCCCTCTCAGGGGGAAGTGAAAAACTGTTTTTT. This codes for CASSPLSGGSEKLFF. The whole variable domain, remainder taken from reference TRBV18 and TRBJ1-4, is NAGVMQNPRHLVRRRGQEARLRCSPMKGHSHVYWYRQLPEEGLKFMVYLQKENIIDESGMPKERFSAEFPKEGPSILRIQQVVRGDSAAYFCASSPLSGGSEKLFFGSGTQLSVL.